The 27 T cell receptor beta chains below were found in one sample sequenced in a study of blood T cell repertoires in COVID-19. The protocol was immunoSEQ multiplex PCR, while the TCRdb copy is restricted to in-frame clones and leaves out a portion. The repertoire includes about 20,000 clones, about 88% of them detected once, and 25% to 30% sits in the top ten. Source material: peripheral blood. The receptors stem from a human donor with active COVID-19. The donor label of this sample is uncertain.

This chain connects TRBV9 to TRBJ1-1; D remains unclear. Between the trimmed V and J ends, which lost 0 bases and 4 bases, there was a span of 10 bases. Per germline, CDR1 SGDLS and CDR2 YYNGEE. The CDR3 spans 14 residues. CDR3 in DNA: TGTGCCAGCAGCGTAGGCAACTCTCGCACTGAAGCTTTCTTT. This sequence encodes CASSVGNSRTEAFF.

This chain links TRBV15 with TRBJ2-5; the match to TRBD1 covers 7 bases. Germline assignment: CDR1 LNHNV and CDR2 YYDKDF (reference sequence). This CDR3 comprises 16 residues. J gave up 2 bases and V 7 bases, and 13 bases lay outside the gene matches. This CDR3 is CATTSGLTGQQETQYF. CDR3 bases: TGTGCCACCACCAGCGGCCTAACGGGACAGCAAGAGACCCAGTACTTC.

This chain connects TRBV7-8 to TRBJ2-5; D might be TRBD1 (6 bases). This CDR3 is 16 amino acids long. V was clipped by 4 bases and J by 4 bases, with 19 bases between them. Germline-derived CDR1 and CDR2 are SGHVS and FQNEAQ. The CDR3 loop reads CASSSGPPGVGETQYF. As DNA, the CDR3 is TGTGCCAGCAGCTCCGGCCCGCCAGGGGTTGGAGAGACCCAGTACTTC. Drawing the rest from reference TRBV7-8 and TRBJ2-5, the complete variable domain is GAGVSQSPRYKVAKRGQDVALRCDPISGHVSLFWYQQALGQGPEFLTYFQNEAQLDKSGLPSDRFFAERPEGSVSTLKIQRTQQEDSAVYLCASSSGPPGVGETQYFGPGTRLLVL.

This clone was picked up one time. The chain carries TRBV6-5 and TRBJ2-2, with 10 bases matching TRBD2. The CDR3 spans 15 residues. CDR1 is MNHEY, CDR2 SVGAGI, per germline. V dropped 7 bases and J dropped 6; count of bases not matched to a gene: 8. The CDR3 loop is CASKGRLAGAGELFF. CDR3 bases: TGTGCCAGCAAGGGGAGGCTAGCGGGAGCCGGGGAGCTGTTTTTT.

The chain combines TRBV6-4 with TRBJ2-3; D unresolved. This CDR3 spans 13 amino acids. Germline V CDR1 and CDR2: MRHNA, SNTAGT. The V gene lost 4 bases and the J gene lost 5 bases, with 10 bases spanning the gap. CDR3 amino acids: CASSAGEVDTQYF. The CDR3 DNA is TGTGCCAGCAGTGCCGGCGAGGTAGATACGCAGTATTTT.

This rearrangement joins TRBV5-4 to TRBJ2-2; 9 bases map to TRBD2. This CDR3 spans 16 amino acids. CDR1 SGHNT and CDR2 YYREEE come from the germline V gene (reference sequence). V lost 5 bases, J lost 1 base, and 6 bases stayed unmatched. CDR3 sequence: CASSMAGGRNTGELFF. The CDR3 bases are TGTGCCAGCAGTATGGCGGGAGGGCGGAACACCGGGGAGCTGTTTTTT.

The chain combines TRBV7-6 with TRBJ2-1; 7 bases are a match to TRBD1. The length of the CDR3 is 15 residues. The trim removed 1 base at V and 2 bases at J, leaving 2 bases unmatched. The germline gives CDR1 SGHVS, CDR2 FNYEAQ. The CDR3 sequence is CASSLEGAAYNEQFF. CDR3 nucleotides: TGTGCCAGCAGCTTAGAGGGGGCCGCCTACAATGAGCAGTTCTTC.

J is TRBJ2-3 and V is TRBV19, with 7 bases matching TRBD1. Germline loops: CDR1 LNHDA, CDR2 SQIVND (reference sequence). V trimming: 5 bases; J trimming: 5 bases; junction bases outside the gene matches: 7. CDR3 length equals 14 residues. The CDR3 reads CASSRQGPEDTQYF. The CDR3 DNA reads TGTGCCAGTAGTCGACAGGGCCCCGAAGATACGCAGTATTTT. Together with reference TRBV19 and TRBJ2-3, the CDR3 gives the full variable domain: DGGITQSPKYLFRKEGQNVTLSCEQNLNHDAMYWYRQDPGQGLRLIYYSQIVNDFQKGDIAEGYSVSREKKESFPLTVTSAQKNPTAFYLCASSRQGPEDTQYFGPGTRLTVL.

The genes are TRBV7-2 and TRBJ2-1; possible D gene TRBD2, 5 bases. This CDR3 is 14 amino acids long. Trimming pared 5 bases from V and 6 bases from J, leaving 14 bases between. Germline V gene lookup returns CDR1 SGHTA and CDR2 FQGNSA. This CDR3 reads CASSLTRILNEQFF. CDR3 in DNA: TGTGCCAGCAGCCTTACTAGGATACTCAATGAGCAGTTCTTC. The full variable domain, with the rest looked up from reference TRBV7-2 and TRBJ2-1, is GAGVSQSPSNKVTEKGKDVELRCDPISGHTALYWYRQSLGQGLEFLIYFQGNSAPDKSGLPSDRFSAERTGGSVSTLTIQRTQQEDSAVYLCASSLTRILNEQFFGPGTRLTVL.

The genes are TRBV27 and TRBJ2-2; weak D call: TRBD1 (5 bases). V was trimmed by 6 bases and J by 1 base, leaving 12 bases between them. Germline-derived CDR1 and CDR2 are MNHEY and SMNVEV (reference sequence). This CDR3 comprises 15 residues. The CDR3 sequence is CASSLDKLNTGELFF. CDR3 nucleotide sequence: TGTGCCAGCAGCCTGGACAAGCTGAACACCGGGGAGCTGTTTTTT.

In this sample, this clone turned up once. V is TRBV27 and J is TRBJ1-1, with unresolved D. Germline V gene sequence: CDR1 MNHEY, CDR2 SMNVEV (reference sequence). Trimming took 4 bases from V and 0 from J, leaving 9 bases between them. The CDR3 extends over 14 amino acids. The CDR3 here is CASSSITVNTEAFF. DNA for the CDR3: TGTGCCAGCAGTTCGATAACGGTGAACACTGAAGCTTTCTTT.

The chain's CDR3 is CASSLWQARGQYF. For the CDR3, the DNA is TGTGCCAGCAGCTTATGGCAGGCGCGGGGGCAGTACTTC. The chain couples TRBV7-2 to TRBJ2-7; D may be TRBD2 (6 bases). Germline V lookup: CDR1 SGHTA, CDR2 FQGNSA. This CDR3 is built from 13 residues. The ends were cut back, 2 bases at V and 9 bases at J, with 14 bases in the middle.

V and J are TRBV13 and TRBJ1-6; 9 nucleotides agree with TRBD1. The CDR3 is 16 residues long. Germline V gene lookup returns CDR1 PRHDT and CDR2 FYEKMQ (reference sequence). J lost 14 bases, V lost 5 bases, and 16 bases had no gene match. CDR3 sequence: CASSETAGTGRAALHF. In DNA, the CDR3 is TGTGCCAGCAGCGAGACAGCCGGGACAGGGCGCGCCGCCCTCCACTTT.

The chain recombines TRBV25-1 with TRBJ1-1; the D is unclear. Germline CDR1 MGHDK, CDR2 SYGVNS. CDR3 length equals 11 residues. Trimming took 2 bases from V and 12 from J, leaving 10 bases between them. The CDR3 region is CASSELGRSFF. As DNA, the CDR3 is TGTGCCAGCAGTGAACTCGGTCGGTCTTTCTTT.

The chain employs TRBV12-3 or TRBV12-4 and TRBJ1-6; D is undetermined. V was cut by 4 bases and J by 9 bases, with 7 bases left in between. The CDR3 runs to 12 residues. The DNA of the CDR3 is TGTGCCAGCAGTTCCCGGGGTTCACCCCTCCACTTT. Translated, it gives CASSSRGSPLHF.

This clone was counted between two and nine times. This rearrangement joins TRBV6-6 to TRBJ2-7; 7 bases match TRBD2. The germline V gene has CDR1 MNHNY and CDR2 SVGAGI (reference sequence). J lost 3 bases, V lost 6 bases, and 8 bases had no gene match. The CDR3 has 14 residues. The CDR3 DNA follows: TGTGCCAGCAGACTCGGGGGGAGCATCTACGAGCAGTACTTC. Amino acids: CASRLGGSIYEQYF.

This clone turned up a few times. This chain joins TRBV4-1 and TRBJ1-6; D gene uncertain. Germline V gene lookup returns CDR1 MGHRA and CDR2 YSYEKL. The CDR3 consists of 14 residues. The V gene lost 1 base and the J gene lost 10 bases, with 11 bases spanning the gap. This chain's CDR3 is CASSQVQAASPLHF. In nucleotides, the CDR3 is TGCGCCAGCAGCCAAGTCCAGGCCGCGTCACCCCTCCACTTT.

The chain has TRBV15 and TRBJ1-1, with 7 bases fitting TRBD1. CDR1 is LNHNV and CDR2 is YYDKDF in the germline V gene (reference sequence). J lost 3 bases, V lost 4 bases, and 2 bases had no gene match. CDR3 length: 13 amino acids. This chain's CDR3 is CATSKGQHTEAFF. In nucleotides, the CDR3 is TGTGCCACCAGCAAGGGACAGCACACTGAAGCTTTCTTT.

CDR3 bases: TGTGCCAGCAGCCCCAGGGACAGGGAAAACTATGGCTACACCTTC. As protein: CASSPRDRENYGYTF. The rearrangement uses TRBV3-1 (or the pseudogene TRBV3-2) and TRBJ1-2, with TRBD1 matching over 9 bases. V dropped 4 bases and J dropped 2; count of bases not matched to a gene: 5. The CDR3 is made up of 15 amino acids. Germline CDR1 LGHDT, CDR2 YNNKEL (reference sequence).

The chain is built from TRBV12-3 or TRBV12-4 and TRBJ1-2, with D hard to call. The V and J ends lost 5 bases and 8 bases respectively, with 15 bases between them. This CDR3 spans 13 amino acids. The CDR3 nucleotides are TGTGCCAGCAGTCCCGGGTCCTCGGGAGGCTACACCTTC. It specifies CASSPGSSGGYTF.

This clone was detected only a few times. J is TRBJ1-1 and V is TRBV19; D is undetermined. V lost 8 bases and J 0 bases, leaving 13 bases between the germline ends. The V gene's germline CDR1 is LNHDA and CDR2 SQIVND (reference sequence). The CDR3 covers 14 residues. CDR3 sequence: CASRFAEMNTEAFF. CDR3 nucleotides: TGTGCCAGTCGATTCGCGGAGATGAACACTGAAGCTTTCTTT.

This clone was observed a handful of times. J is TRBJ1-2 and V is TRBV7-9, with 7 bases aligning to TRBD1. V was pared by 5 bases and J by 8 bases, with 11 bases of the junction left unmatched. CDR1 and CDR2 (germline): SEHNR, FQNEAQ (reference sequence). The CDR3 totals 14 residues. The CDR3 DNA follows: TGTGCCAGCAGCCACGAGACAGGGATTAGGGGCTACACCTTC. It is translated as CASSHETGIRGYTF. The full variable domain, its missing parts supplied by reference TRBV7-9 and TRBJ1-2, is DTGVSQNPRHKITKRGQNVTFRCDPISEHNRLYWYRQTLGQGPEFLTYFQNEAQLEKSRLLSDRFSAERPKGSFSTLEIQRTEQGDSAMYLCASSHETGIRGYTFGSGTRLTVV.

The gene calls are TRBV2 and TRBJ1-2, with 8 bases identical to TRBD1. Germline loops: CDR1 SNHLY, CDR2 FYNNEI. V lost 3 bases to trimming and J lost 4 bases; unmatched junction nucleotides: 7. The CDR3 has 15 amino acids. The CDR3 protein is CASSDDRGQSYGYTF. The CDR3 DNA reads TGTGCCAGCAGTGATGACAGGGGTCAAAGCTATGGCTACACCTTC.

This rearrangement joins TRBV19 to TRBJ2-7, with 9 positions matching TRBD1. The germline V gene encodes CDR1 LNHDA and CDR2 SQIVND (reference sequence). The trim removed 3 bases at V and 4 bases at J, leaving 4 bases unmatched. The CDR3 consists of 14 residues. The DNA of the CDR3 is TGTGCCAGTAGTATCAGTGGACAGGGGTACGAGCAGTACTTC. Amino acid sequence: CASSISGQGYEQYF.

The V call is TRBV29-1, the J call TRBJ1-1, with 12 bases that match TRBD1. CDR3 length equals 15 residues. The germline V gene encodes CDR1 SQVTM and CDR2 ANQGSEA. Unmatched junction bases numbered 8, after V lost 6 bases and J lost 3 bases. The CDR3 protein is CSVAGTGGSHTEAFF. The CDR3 region has the DNA TGCAGCGTGGCCGGGACAGGGGGCTCTCACACTGAAGCTTTCTTT. The whole variable domain, filled in from reference TRBV29-1 and TRBJ1-1, reads SAVISQKPSRDICQRGTSLTIQCQVDSQVTMMFWYRQQPGQSLTLIATANQGSEATYESGFVIDKFPISRPNLTFSTLTVSNMSPEDSSIYLCSVAGTGGSHTEAFFGQGTRLTVV.

The genes are TRBV7-9 and TRBJ1-1, with a possible D match to TRBD1 (6 bases). Trimming shortened V by 7 bases and J by 2 bases, and 8 bases separated the two germline ends. CDR3 length: 12 residues. Germline assignment: CDR1 SEHNR and CDR2 FQNEAQ (reference sequence). The CDR3 reads CASKQGNTEAFF. In nucleotides, the CDR3 is TGTGCCAGCAAACAGGGAAACACTGAAGCTTTCTTT.

J is TRBJ2-7 and V is TRBV12-2; the tabulated D call, TRBD2, remains unverified against the DNA. TRBV12-2 is annotated as a pseudogene. The CDR3 is 19 residues long. The CDR3 is CASRCRPSSGSTPSYEQYF. The CDR3 DNA is TGTGCAAGTCGCTGCCGGCCGAGCAGCGGGAGTACCCCCTCCTACGAGCAGTACTTC.